This is a list of T cell receptor beta chains from one sample in a study of T cells after yellow fever vaccination. TCRdb re-derived calls from the 5' RACE reads in MiXCR, one entry per CDR3 protein. The sample has about 320,000 distinct CDR3 sequences, around 4.3% seen once; the top ten hold approximately 19%. The specimen comprised PBMCs, sampled 15 days after the yellow fever booster vaccination. The origin of the receptors is a man aged 18 to 30 who received the YFV17D yellow fever vaccine. The CDR3 runs from the conserved cysteine through the conserved F or W. The D gene is left open where the match is weak. Rows give clone size only sometimes, using once, few, many, or a class for an expanded clone.

clone size: many
D gene: -
V gene: TRBV7-8
J gene: TRBJ2-1
CDR3 protein: CASSFQAPYNEQFF
CDR3 DNA: TGTGCCAGCAGCTTCCAGGCCCCCTACAATGAGCAGTTCTTC

clone size: few
D gene: TRBD1
V gene: TRBV30
J gene: TRBJ1-1
CDR3 protein: CARSQTGESEAFF
CDR3 DNA: TGTGCCAGAAGCCAGACAGGGGAGAGCGAGGCTTTCTTT

clone size: many
D gene: TRBD2
V gene: TRBV7-2
J gene: TRBJ2-5
CDR3 protein: CASSLIWGGQETQYF
CDR3 DNA: TGTGCCAGCAGCTTAATCTGGGGGGGACAAGAGACCCAGTACTTC

clone size: few
D gene: -
V gene: TRBV7-2
J gene: TRBJ1-2
CDR3 protein: CASSGGINYGYTF
CDR3 DNA: TGTGCCAGCAGCGGGGGGATCAACTATGGCTACACCTTC

clone size: many
D gene: TRBD1
V gene: TRBV5-1
J gene: TRBJ1-3
CDR3 protein: CASSAQGAFGNTIYF
CDR3 DNA: TGCGCCAGCAGCGCCCAGGGGGCTTTTGGAAACACCATATATTTT

clone size: many
D gene: TRBD1
V gene: TRBV5-1
J gene: TRBJ2-7
CDR3 protein: CASSPRQGQGYEQYF
CDR3 DNA: TGCGCCAGCAGCCCCAGACAGGGGCAGGGTTACGAGCAGTACTTC

clone size: -
D gene: -
V gene: TRBV10-3
J gene: TRBJ1-6
CDR3 protein: CAIKAPGGNSPLHF
CDR3 DNA: TGTGCCATCAAAGCCCCGGGAGGGAATTCACCCCTCCACTTT

clone size: many
D gene: -
V gene: TRBV6-5
J gene: TRBJ1-6
CDR3 protein: CASSYSGRSSYNSPLHF
CDR3 DNA: TGTGCCAGCAGTTACTCGGGCAGGAGCTCCTATAATTCACCCCTCCACTTT

clone size: many
D gene: -
V gene: TRBV20-1
J gene: TRBJ2-5
CDR3 protein: CSANRGGGRGETQYF
CDR3 DNA: TGCAGTGCTAATCGAGGAGGGGGGCGAGGGGAGACCCAGTACTTC

clone size: -
D gene: -
V gene: TRBV5-6
J gene: TRBJ1-2
CDR3 protein: CASSLGASTRYTF
CDR3 DNA: TGTGCCAGCAGCTTGGGAGCTTCGACCCGCTACACCTTC

clone size: few
D gene: -
V gene: TRBV4-1
J gene: TRBJ1-2
CDR3 protein: CASSQIQVSGYTF
CDR3 DNA: TGCGCCAGCAGCCAGATACAGGTGTCTGGCTACACCTTC

clone size: -
D gene: -
V gene: TRBV4-3
J gene: TRBJ2-3
CDR3 protein: CASSQRKAQGTDTQYF
CDR3 DNA: TGCGCCAGCAGCCAAAGAAAGGCCCAGGGCACAGATACGCAGTATTTT

clone size: few
D gene: -
V gene: TRBV4-1
J gene: TRBJ2-7
CDR3 protein: CASSHPRGGESDEQYF
CDR3 DNA: TGCGCCAGCAGCCACCCCCGGGGTGGGGAGAGCGACGAGCAGTACTTC

clone size: many
D gene: -
V gene: TRBV18
J gene: TRBJ2-7
CDR3 protein: CASSTSGYEQYF
CDR3 DNA: TGTGCCAGCTCAACCTCAGGCTACGAGCAGTACTTC

clone size: many
D gene: -
V gene: TRBV11-3
J gene: TRBJ2-7
CDR3 protein: CASSKAVQREQYF
CDR3 DNA: TGTGCCAGCAGTAAGGCTGTCCAGAGGGAGCAGTACTTC

clone size: many
D gene: TRBD1
V gene: TRBV6-5
J gene: TRBJ1-6
CDR3 protein: CASSLGQGYNSPLHF
CDR3 DNA: TGTGCCAGCAGTCTAGGACAGGGGTACAATTCACCCCTCCACTTT

clone size: many
D gene: -
V gene: TRBV4-1
J gene: TRBJ1-4
CDR3 protein: CASSQDIKATENEKLFF
CDR3 DNA: TGCGCCAGCAGCCAAGATATTAAAGCTACTGAAAATGAAAAACTGTTTTTT

clone size: -
D gene: -
V gene: TRBV4-3
J gene: TRBJ2-2
CDR3 protein: CASSQDTGSAGELFF
CDR3 DNA: TGCGCCAGCAGCCAAGATACCGGGTCGGCCGGGGAGCTGTTTTTT

clone size: few
D gene: -
V gene: TRBV6-6
J gene: TRBJ1-5
CDR3 protein: CASSQRYGEGNQPQHF
CDR3 DNA: TGTGCCAGCTCCCAGAGGTACGGGGAAGGCAATCAGCCCCAGCATTTT

clone size: -
D gene: -
V gene: TRBV7-2
J gene: TRBJ1-1
CDR3 protein: CASAAGGMMNTEAFF
CDR3 DNA: TGTGCCAGCGCCGCTGGGGGTATGATGAACACTGAAGCTTTCTTT

clone size: many
D gene: -
V gene: TRBV29-1
J gene: TRBJ1-2
CDR3 protein: CSVGEGGISNYGYTF
CDR3 DNA: TGCAGCGTTGGAGAAGGGGGGATATCTAACTATGGCTACACCTTC

clone size: few
D gene: -
V gene: TRBV20-1
J gene: TRBJ1-2
CDR3 protein: CSASKALYNYGYTF
CDR3 DNA: TGCAGTGCTAGTAAGGCCCTCTATAACTATGGCTACACCTTC

clone size: many
D gene: -
V gene: TRBV29-1
J gene: TRBJ2-1
CDR3 protein: CSVEESYNEQFF
CDR3 DNA: TGCAGCGTTGAGGAATCCTACAATGAGCAGTTCTTC

clone size: -
D gene: TRBD2
V gene: TRBV5-1
J gene: TRBJ2-5
CDR3 protein: CASTPRAGGVETQYF
CDR3 DNA: TGCGCCAGCACCCCCCGAGCGGGGGGGGTCGAGACCCAGTACTTC